The T cell receptor (beta chain) under discussion was sequenced for a study of preoperative IRX-2 immunotherapy in early breast cancer. Treatment defined: preoperative locoregional IRX-2 cytokine immunotherapy. Patients received preoperative, locoregional IRX-2 cytokine immunotherapy in a phase Ib study. Profiled with immunoSEQ multiplex PCR; TCRdb holds only in-frame clones, not every one. The sample consists of roughly 25,000 clones, about 95% of them appearing once. Sequenced here: tumor tissue, sampled after IRX-2 immunotherapy. This clonotype was obtained from a human donor with breast cancer.

CDR3 residues: CASSQDRNLEQYF. The CDR3 DNA is TGTGCCAGCAGCCAAGATCGGAACTTGGAGCAGTACTTC. The chain links TRBV14 to TRBJ2-7; no clear D gene. The V end was cut by 0 bases, the J end by 7 bases, with 10 bases between. The CDR3 contains 13 residues. The germline gives CDR1 SGHDN, CDR2 FVKESK.